This T cell receptor (beta chain) comes out of a study of blood T cell repertoires in COVID-19. Study details: The United States, Italy and Spain provided the acute and convalescent COVID-19 samples. PBMCs, B-cell-depleted T cells, or T cells provided the cDNA or gDNA that made up the material.

Methods used by the authors: Scientists estimated how many nucleated cells there were by amplifying reference gene primers. TCRdb's table, derived via immunoSEQ multiplex PCR, lists solely in-frame clones and lacks some. V and J calls and clone size are copied from that table; D and trimming were computed from the DNA. The sample has 35,000 to 45,000 clones; 78% are singletons. The CDR3 is made up of 17 amino acids. Sequenced input: peripheral blood. This clonotype was sampled from a man between 65 and 85 years old with acute or convalescent COVID-19. The chain combines TRBV12-2 with TRBJ2-3; the table's D call TRBD1 went unverified against the DNA. TRBV12-2 has pseudogene status. CDR3 in DNA: TGTGCAAGTCGCGCCAGCCATACCAGGGTCGAACTACATACGCAGTATTTT. As protein: CASRASHTRVELHTQYF.